This TCR beta chain was profiled in a study of shared clonotypes between healthy human individuals. Study conclusions and caveats: Having only a few donors restricted how much genetic and exposure-history diversity was captured. All-four-donor shared clonotypes had higher generation probabilities than non-shared clonotypes did. Clonotype sharing across a few donors was observed for around 4.5% of naive CD4 clonotypes.

Details on this clone: Its antigen is not identified.

The germline gives CDR1 SGHRS, CDR2 YFSETQ. Deletions cut 0 bases from V and 4 bases from J, with 20 bases between. The CDR3 is 18 amino acids. Libraries were prepared by immunoSEQ multiplex PCR; TCRdb keeps only in-frame clonotypes and omits some of them. The data hold around 1.9 million clones, with about 93% observed a single time. Naive CD8 cells lacked CD45RO, underwent positive selection for CCR7 and left out terminally differentiated effector memory CD45RA+ cells. The chain joins TRBV5-1 to TRBJ2-1; a possible D gene is TRBD2 (6 bases). The receptor was isolated from a man younger than 35 in good health. Some clones in this sample may be carry-over from other donors' samples. Sequencing was carried out using naive CD8+ T cells from PBMCs. In DNA form, the CDR3 reads TGCGCCAGCAGCTTGGGTGGATGGAGGGTGGATCATTACAATGAGCAGTTCTTC. Its protein is CASSLGGWRVDHYNEQFF. Variable domain in full (rest from reference TRBV5-1 and TRBJ2-1): KAGVTQTPRYLIKTRGQQVTLSCSPISGHRSVSWYQQTPGQGLQFLFEYFSETQRNKGNFPGRFSGRQFSNSRSEMNVSTLELGDSALYLCASSLGGWRVDHYNEQFFGPGTRLTVL.